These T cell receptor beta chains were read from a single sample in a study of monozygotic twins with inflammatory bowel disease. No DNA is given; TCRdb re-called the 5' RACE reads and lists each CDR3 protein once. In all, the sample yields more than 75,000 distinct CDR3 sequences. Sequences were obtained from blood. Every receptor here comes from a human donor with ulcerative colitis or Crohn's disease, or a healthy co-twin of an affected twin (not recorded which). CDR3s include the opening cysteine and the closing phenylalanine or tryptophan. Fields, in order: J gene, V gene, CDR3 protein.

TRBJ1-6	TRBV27	CATKDEMAGNSPLHF
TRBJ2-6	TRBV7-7	CASSLDSSGANVLTF
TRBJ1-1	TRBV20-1	CSARQGGLDTEAFF
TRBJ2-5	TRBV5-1	CASSLGGAQRETQYF
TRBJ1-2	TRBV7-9	CASQNRGNGYTF
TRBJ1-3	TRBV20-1	CSARGTGSGNTIYF
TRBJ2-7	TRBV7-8	CASSPLGLGEQYF
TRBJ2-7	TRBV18	CASSPPGTGGLYEQYF
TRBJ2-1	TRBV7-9	CASSPPPGGNEQFF
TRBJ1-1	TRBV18	CASSSNQGTDTEAFF
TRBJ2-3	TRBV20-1	CSGRTGTDTQYF
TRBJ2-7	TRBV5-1	CASSRGTGPYEQYF
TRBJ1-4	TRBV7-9	CASSLGQGDSKKLFF